This T cell receptor (beta chain) stems from a study of T cells in Graves' hyperthyroidism and ophthalmopathy. The CDR3 has 16 amino acids. Per germline, CDR1 LNHDA and CDR2 SQIVND (reference sequence). The V and J ends lost 5 bases and 6 bases respectively, with 22 bases between them. Regions amplified from RNA transcripts were the TCR beta CDR3 regions. The primer set for the first-round RT-PCR of the TCR CDR3 was HTBI. TCRdb ran MiXCR on the multiplex PCR reads and lists one entry per CDR3 protein. The sample lists fewer than 750,000 distinct CDR3 sequences, more than 14% seen once, with roughly an eighth in the top ten. This clonotype came up a few times.

Material: blood. V is TRBV19 and J is TRBJ1-2; D gene ambiguous. The sequence was collected from a woman in her forties or fifties with Graves' ophthalmopathy. Written as DNA, the CDR3 is TGTGCCAGTAGTGCACAGTTGACGAGGGCGGGCGATGGCTACACCTTC. Encoded protein: CASSAQLTRAGDGYTF.